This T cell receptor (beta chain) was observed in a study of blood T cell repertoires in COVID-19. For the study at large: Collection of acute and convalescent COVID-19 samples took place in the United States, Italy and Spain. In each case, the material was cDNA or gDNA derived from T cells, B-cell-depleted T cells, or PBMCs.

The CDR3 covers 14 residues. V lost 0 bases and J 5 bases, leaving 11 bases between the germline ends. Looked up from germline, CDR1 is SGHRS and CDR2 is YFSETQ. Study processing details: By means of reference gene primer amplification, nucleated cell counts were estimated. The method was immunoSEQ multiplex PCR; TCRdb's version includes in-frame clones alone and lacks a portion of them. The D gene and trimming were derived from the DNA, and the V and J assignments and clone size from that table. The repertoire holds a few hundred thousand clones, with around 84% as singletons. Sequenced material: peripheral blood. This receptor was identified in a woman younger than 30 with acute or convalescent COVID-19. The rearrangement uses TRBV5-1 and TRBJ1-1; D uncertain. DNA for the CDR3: TGCGCCAGCAGCTTGGCCACGACGGGGACTGAAGCTTTCTTT. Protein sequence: CASSLATTGTEAFF.